The entry that follows covers one T cell receptor (beta chain) sequence. What it recognizes is unknown. TCRdb's table, derived via immunoSEQ multiplex PCR, lists solely in-frame clones and lacks some. This sample carries tens of thousands of clones, roughly nine tenths of them seen once, and the ten largest clones take under 4%. The germline gives CDR1 SQVTM, CDR2 ANQGSEA. The length of the CDR3 is 13 residues. Trimming took 4 bases from V and 4 from J, leaving 11 bases between them. This entry belongs to a study of T cell responses to AZD1222 COVID-19 vaccine. Study-wide points: The breadth and depth of Spike-specific TCRs increased once two AZD1222 doses had been given. Of the AZD1222 recipients, only 5 or 6 were seropositive at baseline. Females outnumbered males among donors, who were mostly white British; clonal diversity was possibly underestimated. Unmutated variant regions are reportedly the target of nearly half of TCRs that are spike-specific.

The genes are TRBV29-1 and TRBJ1-3, with D perhaps matching TRBD1 (5 bases). The source was peripheral blood, collected on day 0 of AZD1222 vaccination. The origin of this receptor is an adult in good health. The CDR3 region is CSVVIQAGNTIYF. The CDR3 DNA sequence: TGCAGCGTTGTAATACAGGCAGGAAACACCATATATTTT.